These 8 T cell receptor beta chains were all obtained from the same sample, sequenced in a study of blood T cell repertoires in COVID-19. TCRdb keeps only in-frame clones here, not all; method: immunoSEQ multiplex PCR. Among 25,000 to 30,000 clones listed, about 88% were seen once. The sequencing sample was made of peripheral blood. The receptors derive from a man between 65 and 85 years old with active COVID-19.

The table lists this clone with a count of one. V is TRBV9 and J is TRBJ1-3; TRBD1 agrees at 7 bases. The CDR3 is made up of 15 amino acids. Germline CDR1 reads SGDLS; CDR2 reads YYNGEE. J was trimmed by 4 bases and V by 0 bases; bases with no gene match: 4. The CDR3: CASSVGRGAGNTIYF. As DNA, the CDR3 is TGTGCCAGCAGCGTAGGCAGGGGGGCAGGAAACACCATATATTTT. Full variable domain (remainder filled in from reference TRBV9 and TRBJ1-3): DSGVTQTPKHLITATGQRVTLRCSPRSGDLSVYWYQQSLDQGLQFLIQYYNGEERAKGNILERFSAQQFPDLHSELNLSSLELGDSALYFCASSVGRGAGNTIYFGEGSWLTVV.

This chain links TRBV5-1 with TRBJ1-2, with D tentatively TRBD1 (5 bases). The CDR3 has 14 amino acids. Trimming removed 4 bases from V and 5 bases from J, with 15 bases in between. From germline, CDR1 is SGHRS and CDR2 YFSETQ. DNA of the CDR3: TGCGCCAGCAGCCCGGTAGTCGGGGGGTATGGCTACACCTTC. This translates into CASSPVVGGYGYTF.

This clone was detected only a few times. The chain carries TRBV7-3 and TRBJ2-7; 7 nucleotides line up with TRBD1. The V gene end was trimmed by 6 bases and the J gene end by 3 bases; junction bases not matched to a gene: 11. Germline CDR1 SGHTA, CDR2 FQGTGA. The CDR3 extends over 15 amino acids. CDR3 sequence (DNA): TGTGCCAGCAGTCCTGACAGGGCCCTAGTCTACGAGCAGTACTTC. It yields the protein CASSPDRALVYEQYF.

The genes are TRBV5-6 and TRBJ1-2; D is ambiguous. In germline, CDR1 is SGHDT, CDR2 YYEEEE. The CDR3 is made up of 15 amino acids. The germline V and J ends were trimmed by 2 bases and 3 bases, with 14 bases remaining between them. CDR3 in DNA: TGTGCCAGCAGCTTAAGTGCGGGCTGGTACTATGGCTACACCTTC. Amino acid sequence: CASSLSAGWYYGYTF.

This rearrangement joins TRBV5-5 to TRBJ2-2, with 10 nucleotides matching TRBD1. This CDR3 is 16 amino acids long. CDR1 and CDR2 from the germline V gene are SGHKS and YYEKEE (reference sequence). J lost 4 bases, V lost 3 bases, and 6 bases had no gene match. The CDR3 bases are TGTGCCAGCAGCTCGAGGACAGGGGGGATCACCGGGGAGCTGTTTTTT. Residues: CASSSRTGGITGELFF.

The gene calls are TRBV6-5 and TRBJ1-2; TRBD1 is a possible D gene (6 bases). CDR3 length: 13 residues. V lost 8 bases and J 5 bases, leaving 15 bases between the germline ends. From germline, CDR1 is MNHEY and CDR2 SVGAGI. The CDR3 DNA reads TGTGCCAGCCATAGGGGAACAGGGTATGGCTACACCTTC. Residues: CASHRGTGYGYTF.

V and J are TRBV6-5 and TRBJ2-1; a possible D gene is TRBD2 (5 bases). Germline V gene lookup returns CDR1 MNHEY and CDR2 SVGAGI. The CDR3 sequence is 15 residues long. Trimming removed 7 bases from V and 0 bases from J, with 13 bases in between. The CDR3 DNA sequence: TGTGCCAGCACCCCGGACTCTAGCTCCTACAATGAGCAGTTCTTC. Translated, it gives CASTPDSSSYNEQFF.

V usage is TRBV3-1 (or the pseudogene TRBV3-2) and J usage is TRBJ2-7, with D possibly being TRBD1 (5 bases). The CDR3 is made up of 13 amino acids. Germline assignment: CDR1 LGHDT and CDR2 YNNKEL (reference sequence). V lost 3 bases to trimming and J lost 3 bases, with 9 bases between them. CDR3 in amino acids: CASSQGLSYEQYF. The CDR3 nucleotides read TGTGCCAGCAGCCAGGGGCTGAGCTACGAGCAGTACTTC.